The clone carrying this TCR beta chain was observed a handful of times. Its antigen is currently unknown. Indicated time point: pre-sensitization, week 0. Documented treatment: therapeutic diphenylcyclopropenone sensitization with weekly scalp DPC. Sample donors consisted of patients with alopecia, aged 18 to 70 years, who were suitable for DPC. One entry per CDR3 protein, called by TCRdb with MiXCR from the RACE reads. The data contain some 400,000 distinct CDR3 sequences, 5.1% of them singletons. The ends were cut back, 3 bases at V and 3 bases at J, with 12 bases in the middle. This CDR3 contains 15 residues. Germline assignment: CDR1 KGHSH and CDR2 LQKENI. This sample is drawn from a study of human T cells and chemical hapten exposure. Study-level findings and limits: Having alopecia, the donors may differ immunologically from healthy people. The count of PT1 expanded TCRs correlated positively with patch test score.

The input for sequencing was whole blood, taken in connection with sensitization to the hapten diphenylcyclopropenone (DPC). This chain links TRBV18 with TRBJ1-3; a possible D gene is TRBD1 (6 bases). The source is a woman in her forties or fifties with alopecia areata. Some clones in this sample may be carry-over from other donors' samples. CDR3 sequence: CASSPAGADGNTIYF. CDR3 sequence (DNA): TGTGCCAGCTCACCGGCAGGGGCAGATGGAAACACCATATATTTT.